This T cell receptor (beta chain) was identified during a study of cytomegalovirus exposure and HLA in healthy donors. With 60 Vbeta and 13 Jbeta primers, the PCR was carried out. Assay: immunoSEQ multiplex PCR; the TCRdb copy retains only in-frame clones and omits some. Of roughly 140,000 clones in the sample, about 80% were seen once. The germline gives CDR1 MNHEY, CDR2 SVGAGI. The CDR3 has 16 amino acids. The junction had 6 bases not matched to a gene; V was cut back by 0 bases and J by 5 bases. This clone has a single count. What was sequenced was PBMCs. V gene TRBV6-5 combines with J gene TRBJ2-5; 10 bases align to TRBD2. This receptor was taken from a male donor in good health and CMV-seronegative. CDR3 region: CASSYSSSGSGETQYF. DNA for the CDR3: TGTGCCAGCAGTTACTCGTCTAGCGGGAGTGGGGAGACCCAGTACTTC.